The 7 T cell receptor beta chains below come from one sample, sequenced in a study of CD8+ T cells in alopecia areata. The sequencing template was cDNA reverse transcribed from extracted RNA. Here immunoSEQ multiplex PCR was the method, and the copy in TCRdb shows in-frame clones only, minus some. The counts give around 290,000 clones, none of them seen only once; more than 0.95% is held by the top ten. The authors sorted pooled cutaneous lymph node cells using CD4, CD8alpha, NKG2D, NKG2ACE and other markers. The sequenced material came from CD4+ T cells sorted from a lymph node. Receptors originate from a C3H/HeJ mouse with alopecia areata. The strain's MHC type: H2-k.

Comments on this clone: The gene symbols are mouse symbols. The CDR3 end falls 4 residues outside the read, so it is completed with the germline J gene. The gene calls are TRBV5 and TRBJ2-7, with 10 bases aligning to TRBD2. The CDR3 consists of 15 residues. CDR1 and CDR2 (germline): LGHNA, YNLKQL (reference sequence). The CDR3 region is CASSQDWGGLYEQYF. The sequenced part of the CDR3 DNA is TGTGCCAGCAGCCAAGACTGGGGGGGCCTGTAT.

This clone was observed a handful of times. The genes are named according to mouse. The CDR3 loop is CTCSAGQPANTEVFF. CDR3 bases read: TGCACCTGCAGTGCAGGACAGCCTGCAAACACA. This chain uses TRBV1 with TRBJ1-1; tentative D call: TRBD1 (5 bases). The CDR3 end lies 4 residues beyond the end of the read and is filled in from the germline J gene. CDR3 size: 15 residues. Germline CDR1 NSQYPW, CDR2 LRSPGD (reference sequence). Trimming stripped 1 base from V and 0 bases from J, with 9 bases between.

As to this clone: Gene names are mouse gene names. Read coverage stops 4 residues before the CDR3 terminus; the germline J gene supplies the remainder. The genes are TRBV13-1 and TRBJ2-3, with 12 bases matching TRBD2. Germline lookup yields CDR1 NSHNY and CDR2 SYGAGN. The CDR3 is made up of 17 amino acids. The trim removed 0 bases at V and 0 bases at J, leaving 2 bases unmatched. The part of the CDR3 DNA that was read is TGTGCCAGCAGTGATGTGACTGGGGGGGCTAGTGCAGAA. Protein sequence: CASSDVTGGASAE. The whole CDR3 sequence reads CASSDVTGGASAETLYF.

This clone was counted between two and nine times. Gene labels here are mouse ones. The sequence runs out 4 residues before the end of the CDR3; the remainder is reconstructed from the germline J gene. Distinct nucleotide sequences in the sample also encode this CDR3. The gene calls are TRBV5 and TRBJ2-7; 11 nucleotides agree with TRBD2. The CDR3 has 15 residues. Looked up from germline, CDR1 is LGHNA and CDR2 is YNLKQL (reference sequence). This chain's CDR3 is CASSQVGTGGYEQYF. CDR3 DNA (partial): TGTGCCAGCAGCCAAGTAGGGACTGGGGGTTAT.

On this clone: The gene names here belong to mouse. The missing CDR3 end, 4 residues past where the read stops, is filled in from the germline J gene. This chain connects TRBV13-1 to TRBJ2-5; 7 bases fit TRBD2. Germline CDR1 and CDR2: NSHNY and SYGAGN. V lost 1 base and J lost 3; bases outside the gene matches: 5. The CDR3 consists of 15 residues. The CDR3 sequence is CASSDRWGEQDTQYF. The covered CDR3 bases are TGTGCCAGCAGTGATAGGTGGGGGGAACAAGAC.

To note about this clone: Genes and germline come from the mouse. The read is 3 residues too short to cover the CDR3 end, so that end is filled in from the germline J gene. The chain couples TRBV31 to TRBJ1-6, with a possible D match to TRBD1 (5 bases). TRBJ1-6 is annotated as an ORF whose role is uncertain. In germline, CDR1 is GKSSPN, CDR2 SITVG. V lost 3 bases to trimming and J lost 7 bases, with 7 bases between them. The CDR3 runs to 12 residues. CDR3 DNA (partial): TGTGCCTGGAGGGACACAAATTCGCCC. Amino acid sequence: CAWRDTNSP. The full-length CDR3 reads as CAWRDTNSPLYF.

Concerning this clone itself: Mouse germline and gene names are used. The read ends 4 residues shy of where the CDR3 ends; the end is completed using the germline J gene. The chain joins TRBV1 to TRBJ1-1; 9 nucleotides match TRBD1. Trimming took 6 bases from V and 4 from J; bases not matched to a gene: 9. The V gene's germline CDR1 is NSQYPW and CDR2 LRSPGD (reference sequence). The CDR3 length is 15 residues. The sequenced CDR3 bases are TGCACCTGCAGGACACAGGGGGCGGTGGGCACA. Translation: CTCRTQGAVGT. Given in full, the CDR3 is CTCRTQGAVGTEVFF.